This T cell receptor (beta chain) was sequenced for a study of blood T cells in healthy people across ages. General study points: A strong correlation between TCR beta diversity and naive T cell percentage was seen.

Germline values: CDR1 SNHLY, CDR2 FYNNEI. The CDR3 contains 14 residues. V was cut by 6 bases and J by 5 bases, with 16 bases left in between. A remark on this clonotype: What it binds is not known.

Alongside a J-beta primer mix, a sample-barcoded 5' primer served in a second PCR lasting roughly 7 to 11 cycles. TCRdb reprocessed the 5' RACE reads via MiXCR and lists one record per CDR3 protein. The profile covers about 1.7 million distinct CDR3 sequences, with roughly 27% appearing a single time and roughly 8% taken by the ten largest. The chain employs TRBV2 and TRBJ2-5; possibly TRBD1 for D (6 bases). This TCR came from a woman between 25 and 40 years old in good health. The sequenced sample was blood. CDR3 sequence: CASRVQGGMETQYF. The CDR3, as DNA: TGTGCCAGCAGGGTACAGGGTGGGATGGAGACCCAGTACTTC.